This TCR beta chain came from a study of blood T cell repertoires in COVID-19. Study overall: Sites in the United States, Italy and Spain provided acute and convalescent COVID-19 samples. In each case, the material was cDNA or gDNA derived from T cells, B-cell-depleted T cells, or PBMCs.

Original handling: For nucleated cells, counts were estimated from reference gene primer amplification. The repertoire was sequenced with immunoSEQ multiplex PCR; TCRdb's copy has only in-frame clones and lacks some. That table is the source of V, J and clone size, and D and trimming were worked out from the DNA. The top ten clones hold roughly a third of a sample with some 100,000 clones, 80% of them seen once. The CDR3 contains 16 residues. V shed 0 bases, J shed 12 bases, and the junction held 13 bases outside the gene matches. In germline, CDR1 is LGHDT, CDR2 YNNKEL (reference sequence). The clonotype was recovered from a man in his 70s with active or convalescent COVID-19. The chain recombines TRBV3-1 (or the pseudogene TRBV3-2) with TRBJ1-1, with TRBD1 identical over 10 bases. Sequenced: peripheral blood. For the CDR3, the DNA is TGTGCCAGCAGCCAAGATGGCTGGGACAGGGGAGAGTTGACTTTCTTT. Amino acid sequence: CASSQDGWDRGELTFF.